This T cell receptor (beta chain) appears in the sequencing data of a study of blood T cell repertoires in COVID-19. As for the study in general: Samples of COVID-19 (acute and convalescent) were obtained from the United States, Italy and Spain. PBMCs, B-cell-depleted T cells, or T cells were the source of the cDNA or gDNA that made up the material.

Authors' analysis steps: It was from reference gene primer amplification that nucleated cell counts were estimated. Clones were sequenced by immunoSEQ multiplex PCR, and TCRdb holds only the in-frame ones, with some missing. V, J and clone size derive from that table, while D and trimming were established from the DNA sequence. The sample carries under 70,000 clones, around nine tenths recorded once. This clone was seen a few times. The V segment lost 11 bases and the J segment 4 bases; nucleotides outside the gene matches: 6. There are 12 residues in the CDR3. Per the germline V gene, CDR1 is SNHLY and CDR2 is FYNNEI.

The V gene is TRBV2, the J gene TRBJ1-2; 8 bases fit TRBD1. The sample comprised peripheral blood. This receptor was identified in a man aged 45-65 years with acute or convalescent COVID-19. CDR3 in DNA: TGTGCCTCACAGGGGGATGGCTATGGCTACACCTTC. It is translated as CASQGDGYGYTF.